This is a list of T cell receptor beta chains from one sample in a study of blood T cells in healthy people across ages. TCRdb reanalysed the 5' RACE reads using MiXCR and keeps one entry per CDR3 protein. The sample consists of over 700,000 distinct CDR3 sequences, roughly 50% of them appearing once. The sample was blood. These receptors came from a man at least 80 years old in good health. CDR3s include the opening cysteine and the closing phenylalanine or tryptophan. Fields, in order: V gene, J gene, CDR3 protein.

TRBV27	.	CASRLLAGAYNEQYF
TRBV2	TRBJ2-1	CASSEALPGDSYNEQFF
TRBV6-5	TRBJ2-7	CASSYSSLAGLYEQYF
TRBV19	TRBJ2-3	CASTQSGSRYAYF
TRBV5-1	TRBJ2-1	CASSSEPSDNEQFF
TRBV6-6	TRBJ2-3	CASSYRAPTDTQYF
TRBV27	TRBJ1-2	CASKGNGGYTF
TRBV20-1	TRBJ2-3	CSARDPPGGEMGRSTDTQYF
TRBV20-1	TRBJ1-2	CSARVGTGRGYTF
TRBV5-1	TRBJ2-6	CASSLVPGVRSGANVLTF
TRBV12-3/TRBV12-4	TRBJ2-7	CASSEDRRGDEQYF
TRBV6-2/TRBV6-3	TRBJ1-1	CASRNFGGTTGFF
TRBV7-9	TRBJ2-7	CASSYFGGSYEQYF
TRBV6-6	TRBJ1-2	CASRSRLQAAGYGYTF
TRBV6-5	TRBJ2-7	CASSYLNNPTWGWRYEQYF
TRBV7-6	TRBJ2-4	CASSPRTGDIQYF
TRBV28	TRBJ2-6	CASSSLGPGANVLTF
TRBV5-1	TRBJ1-4	CASRRRVANEKLFF
TRBV7-2	TRBJ2-3	CASSSRDTDTQYF
TRBV29-1	TRBJ2-7	CSGGDSEYSEQYF
TRBV28	TRBJ2-7	CASTSSGGRYEQYF
TRBV27	TRBJ2-7	CASSLDRLADSYEQYF